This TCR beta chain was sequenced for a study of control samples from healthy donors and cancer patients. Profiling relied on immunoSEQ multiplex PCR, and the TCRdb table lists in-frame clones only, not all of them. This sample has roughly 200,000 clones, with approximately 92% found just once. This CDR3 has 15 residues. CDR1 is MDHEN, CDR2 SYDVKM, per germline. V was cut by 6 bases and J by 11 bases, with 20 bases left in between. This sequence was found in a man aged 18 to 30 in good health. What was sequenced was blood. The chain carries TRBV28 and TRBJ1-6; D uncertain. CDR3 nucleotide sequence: TGTGCCAGCAGGACACGCACTAAGCTTTATGCACCCCTCCACTTT. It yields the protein CASRTRTKLYAPLHF.